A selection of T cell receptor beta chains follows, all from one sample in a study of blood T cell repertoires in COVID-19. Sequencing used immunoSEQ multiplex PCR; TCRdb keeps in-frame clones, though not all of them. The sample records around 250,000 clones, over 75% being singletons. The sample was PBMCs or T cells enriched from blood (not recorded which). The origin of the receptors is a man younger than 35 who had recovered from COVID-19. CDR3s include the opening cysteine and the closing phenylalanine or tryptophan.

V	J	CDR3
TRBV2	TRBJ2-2	CASSEGQLGTGELFF
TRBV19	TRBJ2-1	CASTVAGGLDNEQFF
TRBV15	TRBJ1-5	CATSRGAGQPHQHF
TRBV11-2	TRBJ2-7	CASSQGGDFSYEQYF
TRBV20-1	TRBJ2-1	CSASITGSSYNEQFF
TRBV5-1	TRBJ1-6	CASRGREGGSYNSPLHF
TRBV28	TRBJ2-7	CASSFPTRSSEQYF
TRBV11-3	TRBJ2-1	CASSRRLGFGEQFF
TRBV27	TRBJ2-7	CASSSRGRAGSSEQYF
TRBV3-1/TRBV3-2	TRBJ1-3	CASSQAFGNTIYF
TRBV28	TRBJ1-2	CASSPYRDYRNGYTF
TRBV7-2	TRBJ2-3	CASQGLAGPTDTQYF
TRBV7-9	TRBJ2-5	CASSPGGLAGRETQYF
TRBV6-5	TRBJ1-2	CASSETGPYGYTF
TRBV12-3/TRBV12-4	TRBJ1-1	CASSRGTEAFF
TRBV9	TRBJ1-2	CASSVEGVGYGYTF
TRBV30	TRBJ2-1	CAGGEGGQYNEQFF
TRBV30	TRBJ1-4	CAWTPGGAGKLFF
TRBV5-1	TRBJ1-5	CASSPLGYSNQPQHF
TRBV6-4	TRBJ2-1	CASSTERGREQFF
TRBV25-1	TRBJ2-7	CASSGRDRGLEQYF
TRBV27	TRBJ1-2	CASSNRGYGYTF
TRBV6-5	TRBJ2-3	CASNRDGTDTQYF
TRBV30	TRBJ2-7	CAWSLDSSAEQYF
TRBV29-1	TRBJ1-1	CSVLTAVTEAFF
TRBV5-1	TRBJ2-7	CASRWSTEGGYEQYF
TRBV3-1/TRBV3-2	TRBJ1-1	CASSQGGQGGEAFF
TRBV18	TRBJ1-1	CASSPRVTGGAGDTEAFF
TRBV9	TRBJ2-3	CASSEDLLADTQYF
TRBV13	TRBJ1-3	CASSLTGTGNTIYF
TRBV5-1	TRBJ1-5	CASSNDRDQPQHF
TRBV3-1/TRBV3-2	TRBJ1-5	CASSQQGGQPQHF
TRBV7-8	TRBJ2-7	CASSLGVSPGEQYF
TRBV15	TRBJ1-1	CATRGRGGTEAFF
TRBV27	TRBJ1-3	CASSSGGADGNTIYF
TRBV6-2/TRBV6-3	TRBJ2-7	CASSPTIGTGISSYEQYF
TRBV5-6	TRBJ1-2	CASSLAAGGYTF
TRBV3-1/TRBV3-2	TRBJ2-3	CASSQGLAGITDTQYF
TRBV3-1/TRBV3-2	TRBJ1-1	CASSHWGAGGEGREAFF
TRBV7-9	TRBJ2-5	CASSLPLDSIGAEETQYF
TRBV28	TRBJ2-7	CASRSESSGTYEQYF
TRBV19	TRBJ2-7	CASSIGGENYEQYF
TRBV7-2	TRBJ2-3	CASSPHMADTQYF